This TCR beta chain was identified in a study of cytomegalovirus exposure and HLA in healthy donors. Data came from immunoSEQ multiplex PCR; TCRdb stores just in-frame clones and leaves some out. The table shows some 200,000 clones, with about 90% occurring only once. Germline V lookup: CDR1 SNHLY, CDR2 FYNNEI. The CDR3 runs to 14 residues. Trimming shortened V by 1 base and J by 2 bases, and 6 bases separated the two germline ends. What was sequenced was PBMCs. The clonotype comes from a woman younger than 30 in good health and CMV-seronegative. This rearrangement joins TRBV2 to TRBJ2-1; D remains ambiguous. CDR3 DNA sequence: TGTGCCAGCAGTGAAGGTCAGACCTACAATGAGCAGTTCTTC. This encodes CASSEGQTYNEQFF.